Given below is one TCR beta chain in context. No antigen is known for it. This specimen comes from a study of shared clonotypes between healthy human individuals. Study-level findings and limits: Though the depth was large, rarefaction showed that sorted-subset sequencing was incomplete. Clonotypes shared by all four donors outscored non-shared clonotypes in generation probability.

Cells designated naive CD8 were CD45RO-negative and were positively selected for CCR7, with terminally differentiated effector memory CD45RA+ cells excluded. The repertoire was sequenced with immunoSEQ multiplex PCR; TCRdb's copy has only in-frame clones and lacks some. The table records hundreds of thousands of clones, approximately 95% of them present only once. The sequencing input was naive CD8+ T cells sorted from blood. The TCR sequence derives from a woman aged 25 to 45 in good health.

The CDR3 region is CASSPGGGGSGQETQYF. CDR3 coding DNA: TGTGCCAGCTCACCGGGGGGAGGTGGTAGCGGACAAGAGACCCAGTACTTC. V and J are TRBV18 and TRBJ2-5; the D gene is possibly TRBD2 (6 bases). Germline values: CDR1 KGHSH, CDR2 LQKENI. The CDR3 consists of 17 residues. V lost 3 bases, J lost 2 bases, and 19 bases lay in between. The full variable domain, completed using reference TRBV18 and TRBJ2-5, is NAGVMQNPRHLVRRRGQEARLRCSPMKGHSHVYWYRQLPEEGLKFMVYLQKENIIDESGMPKERFSAEFPKEGPSILRIQQVVRGDSAAYFCASSPGGGGSGQETQYFGPGTRLLVL.